The entry below describes one T cell receptor beta chain. This entry belongs to a study of somatic mutations in cytotoxic T cells in rheumatoid arthritis. Assay used: immunoSEQ multiplex PCR; TCRdb lists only in-frame clones, some missing. The table shows fewer than 5,000 clones, with 72% occurring only once. CDR3 length: 17 amino acids. Germline CDR1 is SGHRS and CDR2 is YFSETQ. V lost 1 base, J lost 2 bases, and 18 bases lay in between. The sequencing input was CD8+ T cells sorted from blood. The source of this sequence is an adult with rheumatoid arthritis. The rearrangement uses TRBV5-1 and TRBJ1-1; D gene ambiguous. The CDR3 bases are TGCGCCAGCAGCTTGCGTTACGCCGGGAGTCCAAACACTGAAGCTTTCTTT. Translating it yields CASSLRYAGSPNTEAFF.